This T cell receptor beta chain was found in a study of cytomegalovirus exposure and HLA in healthy donors. Researchers ran the PCR with 60 Vbeta and 13 Jbeta primers. Method: immunoSEQ multiplex PCR; TCRdb's copy keeps in-frame clones and lacks some. Of some 190,000 clones in the sample, around 80% were seen once. This CDR3 contains 15 residues. Trimming cost V 4 bases and J 2 bases; bases outside gene matches: 4. The germline V gene has CDR1 MNHEY and CDR2 SVGAGI. Sequences were obtained from PBMCs. The clonotype originates from a girl aged 5-17 years in good health and CMV-seropositive. This chain links TRBV6-5 with TRBJ2-2; 7 bases are a match to TRBD2. The CDR3 coding sequence is TGTGCCAGCAGTTGGGGGAGGGTTAACACCGGGGAGCTGTTTTTT. This sequence encodes CASSWGRVNTGELFF.